The rows below give T cell receptor beta chains drawn from one sample of a study of identical twins. TCRdb fed the 5' RACE reads into MiXCR, producing one record per CDR3 protein. The sample consists of 420,000 or so distinct CDR3 sequences, approximately 17% of them appearing once. Sequencing was carried out using naive T cells sorted from blood. These receptor sequences come from a man aged 45-65 years in good health. Both conserved end residues are part of each CDR3. Fields, in order: J gene, D gene, CDR3 length, V gene, clone size, CDR3 DNA, CDR3 protein. D genes are given only for firm matches. Clone size is shown for a subset of rows, as once, few, many or a class of expanded clone.

TRBJ2-2,NA,16,TRBV9,few,TGTGCCAGCAGCTTACTGAGGGGTGCGAACACCGGGGAGCTGTTTTTT,CASSLLRGANTGELFF
TRBJ2-3,TRBD2,17,TRBV7-2,NA,TGTGCCAGCAGCTTATTTGCTAGCGGGGGTAGCACAGATACGCAGTATTTT,CASSLFASGGSTDTQYF
TRBJ2-5,TRBD1,13,TRBV5-6,many,TGTGCCAGCAGCTTCGGGACAGGGGAGACCCAGTACTTC,CASSFGTGETQYF
TRBJ2-1,NA,13,TRBV12-3/TRBV12-4,NA,TGTGCCAGCAGTCCGAGGACTGACAATGAGCAGTTCTTC,CASSPRTDNEQFF
TRBJ2-1,TRBD1,15,TRBV4-2,NA,TGTGCCAGCAGCCAAGGACAGGGGGGTAGGAATGAGCAGTTCTTC,CASSQGQGGRNEQFF
TRBJ2-3,NA,14,TRBV7-9,few,TGTGCCAGCAGCAACTCGCCTTTCACAGATACGCAGTATTTT,CASSNSPFTDTQYF
TRBJ2-7,NA,15,TRBV28,many,TGTGCCAGCAGTTTATCGGGGGTGGCTGCCTACGAGCAGTACTTC,CASSLSGVAAYEQYF
TRBJ2-7,NA,13,TRBV2,few,TGTGCCAGCACCGGGACACACTCCTACGAGCAGTACTTC,CASTGTHSYEQYF
TRBJ2-5,NA,13,TRBV19,few,TGTGCCAGTAGCACGCTTATTAGAGAGACCCAGTACTTC,CASSTLIRETQYF
TRBJ1-2,NA,19,TRBV4-2,few,TGTGCCAGCAGCCCTTCGGCTAGTTCTATGATTCCTCTCGGCTATGGCTACACCTTC,CASSPSASSMIPLGYGYTF
TRBJ1-6,TRBD1,19,TRBV5-1,few,TGCGCCAGCAGCTTGGGGGAACAGGGGGTTAACTCCTATAATTCACCCCTCCACTTT,CASSLGEQGVNSYNSPLHF
TRBJ2-5,NA,14,TRBV7-9,NA,TGTGCCAGCAGCCCCCTAGGGCCCGGGGAGACCCAGTACTTC,CASSPLGPGETQYF
TRBJ2-5,NA,14,TRBV5-1,many,TGCGCCAGCAGCTTGGAGGAAAGGGGACAGACCCAGTACTTC,CASSLEERGQTQYF
TRBJ2-1,TRBD2,15,TRBV6-2/TRBV6-3,NA,TGTGCCAGCAGTTGGAGTCTAGCGGGAGACAGTGAGCAGTTCTTC,CASSWSLAGDSEQFF
TRBJ2-1,NA,13,TRBV7-6,many,TGTGCCAGCAGCCCTACGGGGTACAATGAGCAGTTCTTC,CASSPTGYNEQFF
TRBJ2-5,TRBD2,19,TRBV29-1,many,TGCAGCGTTGAAGTAGGACTAGCGGGCCACCCGTTCCTGCGCCCGACCCAGTACTTC,CSVEVGLAGHPFLRPTQYF
TRBJ2-1,NA,16,TRBV11-2,many,TGTGCCAGCAGCCAATTTATCGGGGACCCCTACAATGAGCAGTTCTTC,CASSQFIGDPYNEQFF
TRBJ2-1,NA,14,TRBV2,many,TGTGCCAGCAAGGCCGGGGCAGGGGTGAATGAGCAGTTCTTC,CASKAGAGVNEQFF
TRBJ2-3,TRBD2,19,TRBV4-3,few,TGCGCCAGCAGCCAAGATCAGAGGGGAGCGGGGGCCTCCACAGATACGCAGTATTTT,CASSQDQRGAGASTDTQYF